A selection of T cell receptor beta chains follows, all from one sample in a study of blood T cell repertoires in COVID-19. TCRdb's table, derived via immunoSEQ multiplex PCR, lists solely in-frame clones and lacks some. The profile shows 200,000 to 300,000 clones, approximately 86% of them singletons. Sample: peripheral blood. The receptors shown here come from a man younger than 45 with active or convalescent COVID-19. CDR3s include the opening cysteine and the closing phenylalanine or tryptophan. Fields, in order: J gene, D gene, clone size, V gene, CDR3 DNA, CDR3 protein. A D gene is named only where the DNA matches it firmly. Rows may omit the clone size; those that give it use once, few, many or a size class.

J gene: TRBJ1-2; D gene: .; clone size: .; V gene: TRBV28; CDR3 DNA: TGTGCCAGCAGCGAACAAACCGATGGCTACACCTTC; CDR3 protein: CASSEQTDGYTF
J gene: TRBJ2-7; D gene: .; clone size: .; V gene: TRBV4-3; CDR3 DNA: TGCGCCAGCAGCCATGGGGCCTCCTACGAGCAGTACTTC; CDR3 protein: CASSHGASYEQYF
J gene: TRBJ1-5; D gene: .; clone size: .; V gene: TRBV6-5; CDR3 DNA: TGTGCCAGCAGCTTCGGGGCAGGGGGCAATCAGCCCCAGCATTTT; CDR3 protein: CASSFGAGGNQPQHF
J gene: TRBJ1-1; D gene: .; clone size: once; V gene: TRBV7-8; CDR3 DNA: TGTGCCAGCAGCTTAGAGTTTGTGGGGCTCGCTGAAGCTTTCTTT; CDR3 protein: CASSLEFVGLAEAFF
J gene: TRBJ2-5; D gene: TRBD2; clone size: .; V gene: TRBV27; CDR3 DNA: TGTGCCAGCACCCAGCGGGGCGGGGCCGAAGAGACCCAGTACTTC; CDR3 protein: CASTQRGGAEETQYF
J gene: TRBJ2-5; D gene: TRBD2; clone size: .; V gene: TRBV2; CDR3 DNA: TGTGCCAGCAGCGACGGACTAGCGGGGGGACCTGAAGAGACCCAGTACTTC; CDR3 protein: CASSDGLAGGPEETQYF
J gene: TRBJ2-3; D gene: TRBD1; clone size: .; V gene: TRBV19; CDR3 DNA: TGTGCCAGTAGTCTAAGGGGGCCGAGCACAGATACGCAGTATTTT; CDR3 protein: CASSLRGPSTDTQYF
J gene: TRBJ1-2; D gene: .; clone size: .; V gene: TRBV5-8; CDR3 DNA: TGTGCCAGCAGCTCCGGACAGATCACTAACTATGGCTACACCTTC; CDR3 protein: CASSSGQITNYGYTF
J gene: TRBJ1-1; D gene: .; clone size: once; V gene: TRBV9; CDR3 DNA: TGTGCCAGCAGCTCCGGGACACCGAACACTGAAGCTTTCTTT; CDR3 protein: CASSSGTPNTEAFF
J gene: TRBJ2-7; D gene: .; clone size: .; V gene: TRBV12-1; CDR3 DNA: TGTGCCGGGATTTGGGCGGGGGGGCCTAGCTCCTACGAGCAGTACTTC; CDR3 protein: CAGIWAGGPSSYEQYF
J gene: TRBJ1-4; D gene: .; clone size: .; V gene: TRBV7-9; CDR3 DNA: TGTGCCAGCAGCCTCACCTGGACAGATACTAATGAAAAACTGTTTTTT; CDR3 protein: CASSLTWTDTNEKLFF
J gene: TRBJ2-1; D gene: TRBD2; clone size: .; V gene: TRBV7-9; CDR3 DNA: TGTGCCAGCAGCTTAGTAGCGGGGGTGGGTAATGAGCAGTTCTTC; CDR3 protein: CASSLVAGVGNEQFF
J gene: TRBJ2-1; D gene: TRBD2; clone size: .; V gene: TRBV30; CDR3 DNA: TGTGCCTGGAGTGTACATGGTTCAGGACTAGGAGGTTACAATGAGCAGTTCTTC; CDR3 protein: CAWSVHGSGLGGYNEQFF
J gene: TRBJ1-5; D gene: .; clone size: .; V gene: TRBV4-1; CDR3 DNA: TGCGCCAGCAGCCAAGTCTCACAGATCGGTAGCAATCAGCCCCAGCATTTT; CDR3 protein: CASSQVSQIGSNQPQHF
J gene: TRBJ1-1; D gene: .; clone size: .; V gene: TRBV29-1; CDR3 DNA: TGCAGCGTTGTCGATCCACCGGACATGTACCGGGCTGAAGCTTTCTTT; CDR3 protein: CSVVDPPDMYRAEAFF
J gene: TRBJ2-7; D gene: TRBD1; clone size: few; V gene: TRBV7-8; CDR3 DNA: TGTGCCAGCAGACCCTTGACAGGGTCTTACGAGCAGTACTTC; CDR3 protein: CASRPLTGSYEQYF
J gene: TRBJ2-2; D gene: TRBD2; clone size: .; V gene: TRBV25-1; CDR3 DNA: TGTGCCAGCAGTGAGGGCGGGGGGACCGGGGAGCTGTTTTTT; CDR3 protein: CASSEGGGTGELFF
J gene: TRBJ1-1; D gene: .; clone size: .; V gene: TRBV20-1; CDR3 DNA: TGCAGTGCTCACGACATGAATGAAGCTTTCTTT; CDR3 protein: CSAHDMNEAFF
J gene: TRBJ1-4; D gene: TRBD1; clone size: .; V gene: TRBV6-6; CDR3 DNA: TGTGCCAGCAGTTCGGGACAGACAACTAATGAAAAACTGTTTTTT; CDR3 protein: CASSSGQTTNEKLFF
J gene: TRBJ2-1; D gene: TRBD2; clone size: .; V gene: TRBV3-1/TRBV3-2; CDR3 DNA: TGTGCCAGCAGCCAAGATAGCGATATAGCGGGGGGAGGGGACAATGAGCAGTTCTTC; CDR3 protein: CASSQDSDIAGGGDNEQFF
J gene: TRBJ2-3; D gene: .; clone size: .; V gene: TRBV4-1; CDR3 DNA: TGCGCCAGCAGCCAAAGTGGGACTCCGGGGGATACGCAGTATTTT; CDR3 protein: CASSQSGTPGDTQYF
J gene: TRBJ1-5; D gene: .; clone size: .; V gene: TRBV10-1; CDR3 DNA: TGCGCCAGCAGTCCGATGAGGGATCAGCCCCAGCATTTT; CDR3 protein: CASSPMRDQPQHF
J gene: TRBJ2-2; D gene: .; clone size: once; V gene: TRBV6-2/TRBV6-3; CDR3 DNA: TGTGCCAGCAGTTACGTTGCTTGGGGGGGCGCCCCGAACACCGGGGAGCTGTTTTTT; CDR3 protein: CASSYVAWGGAPNTGELFF
J gene: TRBJ1-3; D gene: .; clone size: .; V gene: TRBV4-1; CDR3 DNA: TGCGCCAGCAGCCTATCTGGAAACACCATATATTTT; CDR3 protein: CASSLSGNTIYF
J gene: TRBJ2-2; D gene: TRBD1; clone size: .; V gene: TRBV7-9; CDR3 DNA: TGTGCAAGCAGAATGGACAGGGCGACCGGGGAGCTGTTTTTT; CDR3 protein: CASRMDRATGELFF
J gene: TRBJ1-1; D gene: .; clone size: .; V gene: TRBV10-3; CDR3 DNA: TGTGCCACCTCTAACGGAGGGACTTTGGGCGAAGCTTTCTTT; CDR3 protein: CATSNGGTLGEAFF
J gene: TRBJ1-1; D gene: TRBD1; clone size: .; V gene: TRBV7-9; CDR3 DNA: TGTGCCAGCAGCTTAGCGGCCTTTAAGGGGGCCGGTGAAGCTTTCTTT; CDR3 protein: CASSLAAFKGAGEAFF
J gene: TRBJ1-5; D gene: .; clone size: .; V gene: TRBV6-5; CDR3 DNA: TGTGCCAGCAGTTTCCACAGGGGCAATCAGCCCCAGCATTTT; CDR3 protein: CASSFHRGNQPQHF
J gene: TRBJ2-1; D gene: TRBD2; clone size: .; V gene: TRBV4-1; CDR3 DNA: TGCGCCAGCAGCCCGACAAGCGGGGGGGCCTATGAGCAGTTCTTC; CDR3 protein: CASSPTSGGAYEQFF
J gene: TRBJ1-4; D gene: .; clone size: .; V gene: TRBV7-5; CDR3 DNA: TGTGCCAGAAGCTTTTATTTTTTTGGGCTCCAAACGGACAGGAACTTT; CDR3 protein: CARSFYFFGLQTDRNF
J gene: TRBJ2-3; D gene: TRBD2; clone size: .; V gene: TRBV4-2; CDR3 DNA: TGTGCCAGCAGCCAAGGCTTGGTGACGGGGGGGCTTTCCACAGATACGCAGTATTTT; CDR3 protein: CASSQGLVTGGLSTDTQYF
J gene: TRBJ2-2; D gene: .; clone size: .; V gene: TRBV27; CDR3 DNA: TGTGCCAGCAGCTCTCCAGGCGGGGAGCTGTTTTTT; CDR3 protein: CASSSPGGELFF
J gene: TRBJ2-5; D gene: .; clone size: .; V gene: TRBV12-5; CDR3 DNA: TGTGCTAGTGCCCCACCTAGCCAAGAGACCCAGTACTTC; CDR3 protein: CASAPPSQETQYF
J gene: TRBJ1-1; D gene: .; clone size: .; V gene: TRBV18; CDR3 DNA: TGTGCCAGCTCACCCCCCGAGGGCTCGAACACTGAAGCTTTCTTT; CDR3 protein: CASSPPEGSNTEAFF
J gene: TRBJ1-6; D gene: .; clone size: .; V gene: TRBV5-1; CDR3 DNA: TGCGCCAGCAGCTTGGAGTCTAACTCCTATAATTCACCCCTCCACTTT; CDR3 protein: CASSLESNSYNSPLHF
J gene: TRBJ2-1; D gene: TRBD2; clone size: once; V gene: TRBV27; CDR3 DNA: TGTGCCAGCAGCCGACGAGGACTAGCGGGGGGGTATGCTTCCTACAATGAGCAGTTCTTC; CDR3 protein: CASSRRGLAGGYASYNEQFF
J gene: TRBJ2-5; D gene: TRBD2; clone size: .; V gene: TRBV6-5; CDR3 DNA: TGTGCCAGCAGTTGGACTAGGGATCTTGAGACCCAGTACTTC; CDR3 protein: CASSWTRDLETQYF
J gene: TRBJ2-5; D gene: TRBD1; clone size: .; V gene: TRBV7-9; CDR3 DNA: TGTGCCAGCAGCTTAGGACCGGGACAGGGGGGAGAGACCCAGTACTTC; CDR3 protein: CASSLGPGQGGETQYF
J gene: TRBJ2-1; D gene: .; clone size: .; V gene: TRBV30; CDR3 DNA: TGTGCCTGTACGGTGGTTAATGAGCAGTTCTTC; CDR3 protein: CACTVVNEQFF
J gene: TRBJ1-2; D gene: TRBD1; clone size: .; V gene: TRBV29-1; CDR3 DNA: TGCAGCGTCAGGACCGGGACAGGGGCCCATGGCTACACCTTC; CDR3 protein: CSVRTGTGAHGYTF
J gene: TRBJ2-6; D gene: .; clone size: .; V gene: TRBV7-8; CDR3 DNA: TGTGCCAGCAGCATATACCTGGGGGGGCTAAAAGGCTCTGGGGCCAACGTCCTGACTTTC; CDR3 protein: CASSIYLGGLKGSGANVLTF
J gene: TRBJ1-1; D gene: TRBD1; clone size: .; V gene: TRBV5-1; CDR3 DNA: TGCGCCAGCATGCCAGGGGGTCGGAACACTGAAGCTTTCTTT; CDR3 protein: CASMPGGRNTEAFF
J gene: TRBJ1-4; D gene: .; clone size: .; V gene: TRBV7-9; CDR3 DNA: TGTGCCAGCCTCGGGGAGAGGAGTGAAAAACTGTTTTTT; CDR3 protein: CASLGERSEKLFF
J gene: TRBJ2-5; D gene: .; clone size: .; V gene: TRBV29-1; CDR3 DNA: TGCAGCGTTGACCCCCAGGTTGAGACCCAGTACTTC; CDR3 protein: CSVDPQVETQYF
J gene: TRBJ1-5; D gene: .; clone size: .; V gene: TRBV15; CDR3 DNA: TGTGCCACCAGCAGTCGAGACTATAGCAATCAGCCCCAGCATTTT; CDR3 protein: CATSSRDYSNQPQHF
J gene: TRBJ1-1; D gene: .; clone size: few; V gene: TRBV19; CDR3 DNA: TGTGCCAGCCCTGTTGGGCACACTGAAGCTTTCTTT; CDR3 protein: CASPVGHTEAFF
J gene: TRBJ2-2; D gene: TRBD1; clone size: .; V gene: TRBV18; CDR3 DNA: TGTGCCAGCTCATACTCCGGGACAGGTCAGCGCACCGGGGAGCTGTTTTTT; CDR3 protein: CASSYSGTGQRTGELFF
J gene: TRBJ1-5; D gene: TRBD1; clone size: .; V gene: TRBV3-1/TRBV3-2; CDR3 DNA: TGTGCCAGCAGCCTAGGACAGGGCGGCAATCAGCCCCAGCATTTT; CDR3 protein: CASSLGQGGNQPQHF
J gene: TRBJ2-7; D gene: TRBD2; clone size: .; V gene: TRBV6-2/TRBV6-3; CDR3 DNA: TGTGCCAGCAGTTCCCCAAGCGGGGGCCTCTACGAGCAGTACTTC; CDR3 protein: CASSSPSGGLYEQYF
J gene: TRBJ2-2; D gene: TRBD2; clone size: .; V gene: TRBV6-5; CDR3 DNA: TGTGCCAGCAGGAATGCGGGAGGGACCGGGGAGCTGTTTTTT; CDR3 protein: CASRNAGGTGELFF
J gene: TRBJ1-2; D gene: TRBD1; clone size: .; V gene: TRBV19; CDR3 DNA: TGTGCCAGTAGTGCCCCGGGACAGGGGCTCCGGGGCTACACCTTC; CDR3 protein: CASSAPGQGLRGYTF
J gene: TRBJ2-1; D gene: .; clone size: .; V gene: TRBV19; CDR3 DNA: TGTGCCAGTAGTATCTTCAATGCAGGAAGCTCCTACAATGAGCAGTTCTTC; CDR3 protein: CASSIFNAGSSYNEQFF